These 15 T cell receptor beta chains were sequenced from one sample in a study of CD8+CD57+ T cells in acquired aplastic anemia. Profiling of TCR beta VDJ combinations and CDR3 sequences used genomic DNA as template. TCRdb re-derived calls from the reads in MiXCR, one entry per CDR3 protein. The sample consists of hundreds of thousands of distinct CDR3 sequences, more than 25% of them appearing once. Selection for sequencing was limited to patients who had shown CD8+CD57+ cell expansion by flow cytometry. The sequencing sample was made of sorted CD4+, CD8+, or CD8+CD57+ T cells (not recorded which) from PBMCs. These receptors all stem from a human donor with aplastic anemia.

This clonotype was counted between two and nine times. The chain carries TRBV4-2 and TRBJ2-7; 13 bases match TRBD2. Germline values: CDR1 LGHNA, CDR2 YNFKEQ. This CDR3 comprises 15 residues. Germline trimming cut 4 bases from V and 6 bases from J; bases unmatched to any gene: 6. The CDR3 bases are TGTGCCAGCAGCCCAGGACTAGCGGGAGTGGTCGAGCAGTACTTC. Translated: CASSPGLAGVVEQYF.

This clonotype was picked up a small number of times. J is TRBJ2-3 and V is TRBV2, with 14 bases fitting TRBD2. The V and J ends lost 10 bases and 0 bases, in that order; junction bases with no gene match: 3. CDR1 is SNHLY, CDR2 FYNNEI, per germline. The CDR3 runs to 15 residues. The CDR3 sequence: CATGLAGVSTDTQYF. The CDR3 nucleotides are TGTGCCACGGGACTAGCGGGAGTGAGCACAGATACGCAGTATTTT.

V usage is TRBV24-1 and J usage is TRBJ1-1, with a tentative D call TRBD1 (6 bases). Per the germline V gene, CDR1 is KGHDR and CDR2 is SFDVKD. The CDR3 is 12 residues long. Between the trimmed V and J ends, which lost 3 bases and 11 bases, there was a span of 12 bases. CDR3 protein: CATSDTGARAFF. The CDR3 DNA follows: TGTGCCACCAGTGATACGGGGGCGCGGGCTTTCTTT.

This clonotype was found a few times. A read error may account for a junction end that differs from germline. The chain couples TRBV4-2 to TRBJ2-7; D unresolved. The CDR3 has 15 amino acids. CDR1 and CDR2 from the germline V gene are LGHNA and YNFKEQ. CDR3 loop: CASGQANEIHYEQYF. The CDR3 DNA reads as TGTGCCAGCGGCCAAGCAAATGAGATTCATTACGAGCAGTACTTC.

The chain employs TRBV12-3 or TRBV12-4 and TRBJ1-6, with D hard to call. The CDR3 spans 14 residues. Trimming pared 11 bases from V and 6 bases from J, leaving 17 bases between. The CDR3 protein is CAWRREVGNSPLHF. The CDR3 nucleotides read TGTGCCTGGAGAAGAGAGGTGGGTAATTCACCCCTCCACTTT.

Worth noting for this clonotype: Sequence at one end of the junction differs from germline and may be a read error. The V and J genes are TRBV4-2 and TRBJ2-3, with TRBD1 identical over 9 bases. Germline V gives CDR1 LGHNA, CDR2 YNFKEQ. This CDR3 is 16 amino acids long. The CDR3 coding sequence is TGTGCCAGCGGACACCCGACAGGGGGAGGCACGGATACGCAGTATTTT. It encodes CASGHPTGGGTDTQYF.

This clonotype was picked up many times. The V gene is TRBV2, the J gene TRBJ2-1; 8 positions agree with TRBD2. The CDR3 contains 15 residues. CDR1 and CDR2 (germline): SNHLY, FYNNEI. With V trimmed by 4 bases and J by 2 bases, 4 bases remained unmatched. The CDR3 sequence is CASSVGGAAYNEQFF. The CDR3 DNA follows: TGTGCCAGCAGTGTCGGGGGGGCGGCCTACAATGAGCAGTTCTTC.

This clonotype was seen ten or more times. CDR3 nucleotides: TGTGCCAGCGGGACAGGGGCCAACTATGGCTACACCTTC. Amino acid sequence: CASGTGANYGYTF. The chain is built from TRBV2 and TRBJ1-2, with TRBD1 identical over 10 bases. Germline trimming cut 8 bases from V and 2 bases from J; bases unmatched to any gene: 2. This CDR3 comprises 13 residues. CDR1 is SNHLY, CDR2 FYNNEI, per germline. The full variable domain, completed using reference TRBV2 and TRBJ1-2, is EPEVTQTPSHQVTQMGQEVILRCVPISNHLYFYWYRQILGQKVEFLVSFYNNEISEKSEIFDDQFSVERPDGSNFTLKIRSTKLEDSAMYFCASGTGANYGYTFGSGTRLTVV.

This clonotype showed up just a few times. Compared with germline, one end of the junction differs, possibly owing to a read error. The rearrangement uses TRBV5-1 and TRBJ2-1; 8 bases are a match to TRBD1. The CDR3 runs to 15 residues. Germline values: CDR1 SGHRS, CDR2 YFSETQ. The CDR3 loop is CASSLGQGSFNEQFF. The CDR3 DNA follows: TGCGCCAGCAGCTTGGGACAGGGGTCCTTCAATGAGCAGTTCTTC.

This clonotype was seen at least ten times. The chain links TRBV20-1 to TRBJ1-5, with TRBD1 matching over 10 bases. The germline V gene has CDR1 DFQATT and CDR2 SNEGSKA (reference sequence). This CDR3 contains 14 residues. The J segment lost 7 bases and the V segment lost 2 bases, leaving 5 bases of the junction unmatched. The CDR3 protein is CSARLGQGYQPQHF. CDR3 nucleotide sequence: TGCAGTGCTAGATTGGGACAGGGGTACCAGCCCCAGCATTTT.

In this sample, this clonotype turned up a few times. This chain joins TRBV15 and TRBJ2-3; D tentatively reads TRBD1 or TRBD2 (6 bases each). V was shortened by 5 bases and J by 6 bases, with 12 bases between the two germline ends. Germline CDR1 and CDR2: LNHNV and YYDKDF (reference sequence). The CDR3 runs to 13 residues. The CDR3, as DNA: TGTGCCACCAGCGGAGGGGGGTCGGATACGCAGTATTTT. Translated: CATSGGGSDTQYF.

There are many counts of this clonotype. The rearrangement joins TRBV19 to TRBJ2-7; the match to TRBD1 covers 10 bases. CDR3 length equals 14 residues. V was clipped by 6 bases and J by 2 bases; unmatched bases: 4. Looked up from germline, CDR1 is LNHDA and CDR2 is SQIVND (reference sequence). The CDR3 spells CASRLGTGAYEQYF. Here the CDR3 DNA reads TGTGCCAGTAGATTAGGGACAGGGGCCTACGAGCAGTACTTC.

This clonotype was recorded many times. J is TRBJ1-6 and V is TRBV19; 7 nucleotides line up with TRBD1. V lost 5 bases, J lost 7 bases, and 5 bases stayed unmatched. Germline V gives CDR1 LNHDA, CDR2 SQIVND (reference sequence). This CDR3 spans 14 amino acids. CDR3 sequence (DNA): TGTGCCAGTAGTCCTCCGGACAGGAATTCACCCCTCCACTTT. It yields the protein CASSPPDRNSPLHF.

There are many counts of this clonotype. The chain joins TRBV7-2 to TRBJ1-3; D gene uncertain. Per the germline V gene, CDR1 is SGHTA and CDR2 is FQGNSA. The CDR3 consists of 15 residues. Trimming took off 1 base at V and 0 bases at J, with 7 bases between the two ends. The CDR3 region is CASSLVQSSGNTIYF. The CDR3 DNA is TGTGCCAGCAGCTTAGTTCAGAGCTCTGGAAACACCATATATTTT. The whole variable domain, filled in from reference TRBV7-2 and TRBJ1-3, reads GAGVSQSPSNKVTEKGKDVELRCDPISGHTALYWYRQSLGQGLEFLIYFQGNSAPDKSGLPSDRFSAERTGGSVSTLTIQRTQQEDSAVYLCASSLVQSSGNTIYFGEGSWLTVV.

The sample holds a few counts of this clonotype. This sequence joins TRBV30 and TRBJ1-2; TRBD1 might be the D (6 bases). The CDR3 runs to 15 residues. The germline CDR1 and CDR2 sequences are GTSNPN and SVGIG (reference sequence). V lost 0 bases and J lost 2, with 13 bases in between. The DNA for the CDR3 is TGTGCCTGGAGTGTAAAGAAGGACAGAAACTATGGCTACACCTTC. Encoded protein: CAWSVKKDRNYGYTF.